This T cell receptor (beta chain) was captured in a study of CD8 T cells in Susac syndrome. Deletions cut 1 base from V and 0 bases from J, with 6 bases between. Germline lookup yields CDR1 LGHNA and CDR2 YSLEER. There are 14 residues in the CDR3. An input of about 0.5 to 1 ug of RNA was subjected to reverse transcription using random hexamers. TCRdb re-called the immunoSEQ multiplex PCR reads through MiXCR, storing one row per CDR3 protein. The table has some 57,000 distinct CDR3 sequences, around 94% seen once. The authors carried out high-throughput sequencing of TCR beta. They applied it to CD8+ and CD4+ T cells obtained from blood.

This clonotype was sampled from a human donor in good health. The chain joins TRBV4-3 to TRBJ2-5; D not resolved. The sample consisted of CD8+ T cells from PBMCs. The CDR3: CASSQVADQETQYF. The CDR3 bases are TGCGCCAGCAGCCAAGTGGCGGACCAAGAGACCCAGTACTTC.